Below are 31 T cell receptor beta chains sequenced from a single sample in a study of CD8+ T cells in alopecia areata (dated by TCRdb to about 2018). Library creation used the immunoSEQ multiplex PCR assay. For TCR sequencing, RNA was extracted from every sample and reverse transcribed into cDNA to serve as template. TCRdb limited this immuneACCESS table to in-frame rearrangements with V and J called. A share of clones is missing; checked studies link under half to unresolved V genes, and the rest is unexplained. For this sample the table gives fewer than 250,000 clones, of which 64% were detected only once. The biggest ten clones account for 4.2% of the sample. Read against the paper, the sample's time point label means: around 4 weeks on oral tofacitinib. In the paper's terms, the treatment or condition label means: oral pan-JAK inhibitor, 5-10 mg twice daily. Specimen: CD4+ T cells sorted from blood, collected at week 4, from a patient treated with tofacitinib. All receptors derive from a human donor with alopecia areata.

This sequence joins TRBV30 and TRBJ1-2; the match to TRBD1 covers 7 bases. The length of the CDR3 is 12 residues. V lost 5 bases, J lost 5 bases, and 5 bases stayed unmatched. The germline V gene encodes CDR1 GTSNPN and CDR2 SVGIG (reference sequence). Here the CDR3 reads CAWAGTAYGYTF. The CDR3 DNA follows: TGTGCCTGGGCCGGGACAGCTTATGGCTACACCTTC.

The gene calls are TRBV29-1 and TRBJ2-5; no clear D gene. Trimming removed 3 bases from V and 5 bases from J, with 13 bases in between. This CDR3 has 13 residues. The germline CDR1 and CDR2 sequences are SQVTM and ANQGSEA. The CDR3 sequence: CSVEKEVLETQYF. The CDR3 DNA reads TGCAGCGTTGAGAAGGAAGTGTTGGAGACCCAGTACTTC.

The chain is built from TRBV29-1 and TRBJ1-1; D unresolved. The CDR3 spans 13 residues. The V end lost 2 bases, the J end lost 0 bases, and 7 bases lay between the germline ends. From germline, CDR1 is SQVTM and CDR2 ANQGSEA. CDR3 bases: TGCAGCGTTGAACTGGACCTGAACACTGAAGCTTTCTTT. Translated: CSVELDLNTEAFF.

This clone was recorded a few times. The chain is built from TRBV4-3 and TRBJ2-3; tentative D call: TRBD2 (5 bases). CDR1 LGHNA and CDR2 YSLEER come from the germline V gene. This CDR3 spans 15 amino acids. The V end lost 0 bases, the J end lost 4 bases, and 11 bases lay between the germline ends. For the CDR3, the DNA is TGCGCCAGCAGCCAAGATAGGGCGGGCCCAGATACGCAGTATTTT. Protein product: CASSQDRAGPDTQYF.

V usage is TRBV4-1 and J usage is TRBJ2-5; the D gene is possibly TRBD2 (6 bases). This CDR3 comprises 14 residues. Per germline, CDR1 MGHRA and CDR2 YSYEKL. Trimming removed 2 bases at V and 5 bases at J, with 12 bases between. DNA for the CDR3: TGCGCCAGCAGCCAACCGACTAGTAAGGAGACCCAGTACTTC. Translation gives CASSQPTSKETQYF.

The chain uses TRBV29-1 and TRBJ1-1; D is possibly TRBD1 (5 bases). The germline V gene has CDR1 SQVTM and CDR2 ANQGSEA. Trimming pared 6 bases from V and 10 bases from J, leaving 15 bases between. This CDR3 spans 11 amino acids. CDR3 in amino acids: CSVLRGTGAFF. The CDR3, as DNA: TGCAGCGTGCTGAGGGGAACGGGAGCTTTCTTT.

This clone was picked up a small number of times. CDR3 loop: CASSLTGDNYGYTF. The CDR3 DNA sequence: TGTGCCAGCAGCTTGACAGGGGATAACTATGGCTACACCTTC. The V and J genes are TRBV6-5 and TRBJ1-2, with TRBD1 matching over 8 bases. Germline V lookup: CDR1 MNHEY, CDR2 SVGAGI. V was pared by 6 bases and J by 1 base, with 4 bases of the junction left unmatched. The CDR3 runs to 14 residues.

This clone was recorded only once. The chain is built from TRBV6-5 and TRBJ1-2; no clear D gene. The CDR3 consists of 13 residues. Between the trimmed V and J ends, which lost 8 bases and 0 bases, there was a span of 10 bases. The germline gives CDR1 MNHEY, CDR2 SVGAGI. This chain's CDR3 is CASGQHTNYGYTF. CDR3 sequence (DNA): TGTGCCAGCGGTCAGCACACTAACTATGGCTACACCTTC.

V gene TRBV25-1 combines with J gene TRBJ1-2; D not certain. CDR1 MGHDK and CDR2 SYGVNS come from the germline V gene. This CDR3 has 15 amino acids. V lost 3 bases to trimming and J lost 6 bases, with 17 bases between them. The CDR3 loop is CASSDSVRGRDGYTF. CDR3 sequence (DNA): TGTGCCAGCAGTGATTCCGTTCGGGGTAGGGATGGCTACACCTTC.

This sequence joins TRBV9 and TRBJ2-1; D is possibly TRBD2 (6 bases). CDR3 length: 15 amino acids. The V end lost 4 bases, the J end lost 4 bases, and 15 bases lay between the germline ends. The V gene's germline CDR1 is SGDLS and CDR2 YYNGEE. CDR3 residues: CASSSGASAYNEQFF. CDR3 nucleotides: TGTGCCAGCAGCTCCGGGGCTAGCGCGTACAATGAGCAGTTCTTC.

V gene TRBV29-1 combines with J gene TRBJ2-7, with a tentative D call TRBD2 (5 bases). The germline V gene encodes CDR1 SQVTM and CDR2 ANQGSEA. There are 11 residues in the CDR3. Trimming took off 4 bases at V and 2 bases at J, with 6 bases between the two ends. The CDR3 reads CSVAAAYEQYF. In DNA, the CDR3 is TGCAGCGTTGCAGCGGCCTACGAGCAGTACTTC.

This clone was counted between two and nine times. As DNA, the CDR3 is TGTGCCAGCAGCCAAGAGGGACGGACAGGGGGCATGGCTTTCTTT. It encodes CASSQEGRTGGMAFF. The chain links TRBV4-2 to TRBJ1-1; 11 bases align to TRBD1. The CDR3 runs to 15 residues. CDR1 LGHNA and CDR2 YNFKEQ come from the germline V gene. Losses at the gene ends were 0 bases for V and 11 bases for J; bases not matched to a gene: 8.

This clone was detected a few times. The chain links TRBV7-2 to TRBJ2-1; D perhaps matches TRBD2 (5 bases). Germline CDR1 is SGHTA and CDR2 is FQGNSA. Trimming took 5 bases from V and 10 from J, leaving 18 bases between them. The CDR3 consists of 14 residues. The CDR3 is CASSVTISTGEQFF. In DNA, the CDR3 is TGTGCCAGCAGCGTTACCATTTCGACGGGGGAGCAGTTCTTC. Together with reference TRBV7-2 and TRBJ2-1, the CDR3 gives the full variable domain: GAGVSQSPSNKVTEKGKDVELRCDPISGHTALYWYRQSLGQGLEFLIYFQGNSAPDKSGLPSDRFSAERTGGSVSTLTIQRTQQEDSAVYLCASSVTISTGEQFFGPGTRLTVL.

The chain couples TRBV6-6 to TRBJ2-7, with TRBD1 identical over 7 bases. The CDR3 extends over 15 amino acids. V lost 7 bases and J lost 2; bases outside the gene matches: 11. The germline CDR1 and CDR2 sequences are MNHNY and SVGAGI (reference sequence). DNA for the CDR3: TGTGCCAGCACCAATACCAGACAGGGAACCTACGAGCAGTACTTC. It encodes CASTNTRQGTYEQYF.

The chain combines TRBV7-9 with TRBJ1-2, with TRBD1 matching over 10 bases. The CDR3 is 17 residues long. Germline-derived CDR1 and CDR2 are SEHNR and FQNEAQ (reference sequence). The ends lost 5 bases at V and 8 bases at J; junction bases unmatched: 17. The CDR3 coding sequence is TGTGCCAGCAGCCTATACCTGTCGAGGGACAGGGGTCGGGGCTACACCTTC. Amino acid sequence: CASSLYLSRDRGRGYTF.

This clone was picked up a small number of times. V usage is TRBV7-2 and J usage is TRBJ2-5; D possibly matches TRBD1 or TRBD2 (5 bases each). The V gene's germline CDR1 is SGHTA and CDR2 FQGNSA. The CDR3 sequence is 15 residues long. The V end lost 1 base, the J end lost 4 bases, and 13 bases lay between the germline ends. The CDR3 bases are TGTGCCAGCAGCTTAGGCGGACTGGACATAGAGACCCAGTACTTC. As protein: CASSLGGLDIETQYF.

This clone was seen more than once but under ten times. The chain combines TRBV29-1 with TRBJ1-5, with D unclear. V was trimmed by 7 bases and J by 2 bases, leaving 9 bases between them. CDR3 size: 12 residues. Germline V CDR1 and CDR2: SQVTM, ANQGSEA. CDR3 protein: CSAGSGNQPQHF. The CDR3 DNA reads TGCAGCGCCGGGAGTGGCAATCAGCCCCAGCATTTT.

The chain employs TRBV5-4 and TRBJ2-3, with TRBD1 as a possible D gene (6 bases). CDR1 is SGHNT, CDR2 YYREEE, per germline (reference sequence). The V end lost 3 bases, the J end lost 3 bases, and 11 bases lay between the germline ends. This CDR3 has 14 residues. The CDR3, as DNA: TGTGCCAGCAGCTCAAACAGGGAGACAGATACGCAGTATTTT. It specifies CASSSNRETDTQYF. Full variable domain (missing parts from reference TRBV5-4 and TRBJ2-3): ETGVTQSPTHLIKTRGQQVTLRCSSQSGHNTVSWYQQALGQGPQFIFQYYREEENGRGNFPPRFSGLQFPNYSSELNVNALELDDSALYLCASSSNRETDTQYFGPGTRLTVL.

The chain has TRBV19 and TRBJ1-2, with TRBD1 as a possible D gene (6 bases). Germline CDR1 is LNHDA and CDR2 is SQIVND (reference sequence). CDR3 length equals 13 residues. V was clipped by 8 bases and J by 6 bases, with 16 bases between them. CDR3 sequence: CASRGAGRNGYTF. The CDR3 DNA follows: TGTGCCAGTCGGGGGGCAGGAAGGAATGGCTACACCTTC.

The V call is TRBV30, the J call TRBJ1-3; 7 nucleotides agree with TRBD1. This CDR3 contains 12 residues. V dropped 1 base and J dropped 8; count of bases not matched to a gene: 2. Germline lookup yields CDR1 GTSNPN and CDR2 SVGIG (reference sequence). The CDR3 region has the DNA TGTGCCTGGAGTGATCAGGGGGACACCATATATTTT. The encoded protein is CAWSDQGDTIYF. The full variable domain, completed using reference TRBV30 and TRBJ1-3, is SQTIHQWPATLVQPVGSPLSLECTVEGTSNPNLYWYRQAAGRGLQLLFYSVGIGQISSEVPQNLSASRPQDRQFILSSKKLLLSDSGFYLCAWSDQGDTIYFGEGSWLTVV.

CDR3 amino acids: CSDLFLVSGTGQHNYGYTF. The CDR3 DNA sequence: TGCAGCGACCTTTTTTTGGTATCGGGGACAGGACAGCACAACTATGGCTACACCTTC. The rearrangement joins TRBV29-1 to TRBJ1-2, with 8 bases fitting TRBD1. With 7 bases clipped from V and 2 bases from J, the junction kept 24 bases outside the gene matches. CDR3 size: 19 residues. CDR1 SQVTM and CDR2 ANQGSEA come from the germline V gene.

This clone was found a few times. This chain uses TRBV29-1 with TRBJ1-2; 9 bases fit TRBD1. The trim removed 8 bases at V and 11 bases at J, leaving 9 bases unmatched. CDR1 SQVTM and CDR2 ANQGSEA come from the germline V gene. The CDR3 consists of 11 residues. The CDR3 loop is CSSSTGGDYTF. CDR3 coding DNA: TGCAGCTCCTCCACAGGGGGCGATTACACCTTC.

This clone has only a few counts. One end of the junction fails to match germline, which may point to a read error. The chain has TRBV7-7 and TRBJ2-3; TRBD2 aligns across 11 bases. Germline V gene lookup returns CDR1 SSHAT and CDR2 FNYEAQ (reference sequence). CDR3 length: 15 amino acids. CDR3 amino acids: CASSLAGGPTDTQYF. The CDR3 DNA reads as TGTGCTAGCAGCTTAGCGGGGGGGCCGACAGATACGCAGTATTTT.

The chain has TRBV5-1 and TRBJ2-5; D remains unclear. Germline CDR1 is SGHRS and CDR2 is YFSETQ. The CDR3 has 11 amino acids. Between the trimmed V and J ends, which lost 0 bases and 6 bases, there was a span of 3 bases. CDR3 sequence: CASSLEKTQYF. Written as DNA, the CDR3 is TGCGCCAGCAGCTTGGAGAAGACCCAGTACTTC. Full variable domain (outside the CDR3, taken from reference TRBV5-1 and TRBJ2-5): KAGVTQTPRYLIKTRGQQVTLSCSPISGHRSVSWYQQTPGQGLQFLFEYFSETQRNKGNFPGRFSGRQFSNSRSEMNVSTLELGDSALYLCASSLEKTQYFGPGTRLLVL.

CDR3 amino acids: CAWDRGLSRETQYF. CDR3 bases: TGTGCCTGGGACAGGGGCCTATCAAGAGAGACCCAGTACTTC. V and J are TRBV30 and TRBJ2-5, with 8 bases identical to TRBD1. Trimming took 5 bases from V and 4 from J; bases not matched to a gene: 9. Per the germline V gene, CDR1 is GTSNPN and CDR2 is SVGIG (reference sequence). This CDR3 spans 14 amino acids.

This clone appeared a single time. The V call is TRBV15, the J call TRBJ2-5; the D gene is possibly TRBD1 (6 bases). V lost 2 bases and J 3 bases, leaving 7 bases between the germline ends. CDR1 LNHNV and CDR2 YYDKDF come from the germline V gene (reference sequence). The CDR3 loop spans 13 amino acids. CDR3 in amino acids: CATSRYREETQYF. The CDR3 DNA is TGTGCCACCAGCAGATACAGGGAAGAGACCCAGTACTTC.

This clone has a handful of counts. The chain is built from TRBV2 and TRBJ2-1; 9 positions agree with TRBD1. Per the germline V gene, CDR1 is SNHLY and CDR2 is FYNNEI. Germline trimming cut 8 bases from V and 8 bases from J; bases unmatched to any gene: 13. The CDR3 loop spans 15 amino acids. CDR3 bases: TGTGCCAGCCTGGGGTCTCGACAGGGGGATTATGAGCAGTTCTTC. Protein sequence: CASLGSRQGDYEQFF. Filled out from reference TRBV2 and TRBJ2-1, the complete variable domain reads EPEVTQTPSHQVTQMGQEVILRCVPISNHLYFYWYRQILGQKVEFLVSFYNNEISEKSEIFDDQFSVERPDGSNFTLKIRSTKLEDSAMYFCASLGSRQGDYEQFFGPGTRLTVL.

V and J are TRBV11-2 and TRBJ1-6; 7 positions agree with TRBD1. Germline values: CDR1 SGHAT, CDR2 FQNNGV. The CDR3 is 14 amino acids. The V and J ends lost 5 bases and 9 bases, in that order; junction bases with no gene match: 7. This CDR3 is CASSLTGLGSPLHF. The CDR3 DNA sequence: TGTGCCAGCAGCCTGACAGGGTTAGGTTCACCCCTCCACTTT.

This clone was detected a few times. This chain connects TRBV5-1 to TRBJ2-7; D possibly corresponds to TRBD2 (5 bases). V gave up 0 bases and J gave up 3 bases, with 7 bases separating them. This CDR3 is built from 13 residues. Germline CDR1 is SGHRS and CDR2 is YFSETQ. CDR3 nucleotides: TGCGCCAGCAGCTTGGCGGGGAACTACGAGCAGTACTTC. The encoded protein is CASSLAGNYEQYF.

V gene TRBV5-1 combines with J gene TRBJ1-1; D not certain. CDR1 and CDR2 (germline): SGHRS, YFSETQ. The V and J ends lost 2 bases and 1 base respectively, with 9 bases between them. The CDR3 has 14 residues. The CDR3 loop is CASSFDIRNTEAFF. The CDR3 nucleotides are TGCGCCAGCAGCTTCGACATTAGGAACACTGAAGCTTTCTTT.

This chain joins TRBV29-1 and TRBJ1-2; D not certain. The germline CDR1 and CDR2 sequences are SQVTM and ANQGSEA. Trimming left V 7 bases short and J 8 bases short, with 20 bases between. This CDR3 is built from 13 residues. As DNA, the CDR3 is TGCAGCGCCCTACCCGACGGGCGGAGAGGCTACACCTTC. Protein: CSALPDGRRGYTF.